This TCR beta chain emerged from a study of CD8+CD57+ T cells in acquired aplastic anemia (dated by TCRdb to the late 2010s). Notes on the research overall: On average, sorted CD4+ and CD8+ cells yielded roughly 3.4 ug of extracted DNA, with a range of roughly 0.18 to 30 ug. Mean read counts for healthy donor samples were about 10.8 million for CD4+ cells and 11.0 million for CD8+ cells.

In this study, sorted CD4+ and CD8+ T cells from the blood of healthy subjects and of severe aplastic anemia patients had their TCR repertoires deep-sequenced. Ficoll-Paque density gradient centrifugation was used to isolate peripheral blood mononuclear cells. CD4+ and CD8+ T cells were sorted by FACS or magnetic beads before DNA extraction. TCR beta VDJ combination and CDR3 sequence profiling used genomic DNA as the template. An Illumina HiSeq 2000 was the platform used for TCR repertoire sequencing. From the authors' description of their analysis: Repertoires were assessed using TRBV/TRBJ rearrangement plots, CDR3 size and DJ length profiles, and Simpson's diversity index. The immunodominant clone was defined as the most abundant DNA sequence in deep sequencing data. CDR3 amino acid sequences were checked for sharing between subjects and were compared against published repertoires and the VDJdb database. The public reads were run again by TCRdb, first through fastp at Q25 and then through MiXCR, and only productive beta chains were kept. Every CDR3 protein is listed once, alongside the most common genes and DNA of its rows. Clone size and V and J calls follow TCRdb, not the original study. The sample has about 180,000 distinct CDR3 sequences on record, 40% to 50% of them singletons. Of the sample, approximately 2.9% falls within the top ten clones.

In its sample, this clonotype was seen a few times. Its antigen is not yet known. Base qualities were left out, and no much larger clone turns up one base away. The paper as a whole reports these results and caveats: Some 30 CD8+ CDR3 sequences were found to be shared between patients and controls, but these sequences appeared to be highly expressed in patients and within the immunodominant clones of the patients. CD8+ Simpson's diversity did not differ significantly between patients and healthy controls (P=0.060).

The origin of this receptor is a human donor in good health. The sample consisted of sorted CD4+, CD8+, or CD8+CD57+ T cells (not recorded which) from PBMCs.

The encoded CDR3 is CSSSPVGGKNIQYF. The nucleotide sequence reads as follows: TGCAGTTCAAGCCCCGTCGGTGGAAAAAACATTCAGTACTTC. This chain is built from TRBV20-1 and TRBJ2-4; the D gene cannot be named for sure. V was cut back by 8 bases and J by 4 bases, leaving a gap of 18 bases between them. CDR1 DFQATT and CDR2 SNEGSKA are derived from the germline V gene (reference sequence). From its cysteine to its phenylalanine, the CDR3 spans 14 amino acids. Only CDR3 DNA is held: 42 bases, read in frame from base 1.